Sequencing of this T cell receptor beta chain was carried out in a study of regulatory T cells in long-lasting Graves disease. V lost 5 bases, J lost 9 bases, and 20 bases lay in between. The CDR3 has 14 residues. Time point denoted: newly diagnosed GD, antithyroid drugs for less than 3 months. Generation of the TCR library employed RNA extracted from PBMCs. This clonotype was detected ten times or more. Its antigen remains unknown. Both iRepertoire HTBI primers and Arm-PCR of CDR3 regions were used to build the TCR beta libraries. Via MiXCR, TCRdb re-called the multiplex PCR reads, giving one row per CDR3 protein. The data show roughly 500,000 distinct CDR3 sequences, with roughly 14% seen just once and roughly 10% held by the top ten. General study points: Compared with new cases, persistent Graves' patients showed reduced TCR diversity.

These data were also reused for a study on T cells in Graves' hyperthyroidism and ophthalmopathy. That report notes: The patients, who ranged from 18 to 65 in age, presented with newly diagnosed hyperthyroidism lasting under 2 months. HTBI primers were employed in a first-round RT-PCR of the TCR CDR3.

The sequence was obtained from a man younger than 45 with Graves disease. The genes are TRBV12-3 or TRBV12-4 and TRBJ2-7; the D call may be TRBD1 or TRBD2 (5 bases each). This specimen consisted of peripheral blood mononuclear cells (PBMCs), obtained at new diagnosis, from a patient treated with antithyroid drugs. This CDR3 reads CASSRSEGRGRQYF. The CDR3 DNA reads as TGTGCCAGCAGTCGTTCAGAGGGGCGCGGACGGCAGTACTTC.